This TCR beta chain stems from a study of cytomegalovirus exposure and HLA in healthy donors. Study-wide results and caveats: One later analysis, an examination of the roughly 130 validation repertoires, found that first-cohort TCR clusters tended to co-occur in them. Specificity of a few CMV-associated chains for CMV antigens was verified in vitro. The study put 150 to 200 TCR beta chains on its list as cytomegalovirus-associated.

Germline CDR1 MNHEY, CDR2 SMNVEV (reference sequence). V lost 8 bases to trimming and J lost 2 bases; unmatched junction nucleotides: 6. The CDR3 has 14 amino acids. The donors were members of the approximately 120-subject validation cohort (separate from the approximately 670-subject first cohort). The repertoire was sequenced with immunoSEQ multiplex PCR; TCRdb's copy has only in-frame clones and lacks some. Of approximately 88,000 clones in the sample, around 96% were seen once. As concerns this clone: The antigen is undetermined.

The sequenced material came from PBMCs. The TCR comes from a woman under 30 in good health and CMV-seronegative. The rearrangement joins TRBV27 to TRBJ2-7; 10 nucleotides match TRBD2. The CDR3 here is CASRSAGGPYEQYF. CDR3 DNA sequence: TGTGCCAGCCGCTCAGCGGGAGGGCCCTACGAGCAGTACTTC.